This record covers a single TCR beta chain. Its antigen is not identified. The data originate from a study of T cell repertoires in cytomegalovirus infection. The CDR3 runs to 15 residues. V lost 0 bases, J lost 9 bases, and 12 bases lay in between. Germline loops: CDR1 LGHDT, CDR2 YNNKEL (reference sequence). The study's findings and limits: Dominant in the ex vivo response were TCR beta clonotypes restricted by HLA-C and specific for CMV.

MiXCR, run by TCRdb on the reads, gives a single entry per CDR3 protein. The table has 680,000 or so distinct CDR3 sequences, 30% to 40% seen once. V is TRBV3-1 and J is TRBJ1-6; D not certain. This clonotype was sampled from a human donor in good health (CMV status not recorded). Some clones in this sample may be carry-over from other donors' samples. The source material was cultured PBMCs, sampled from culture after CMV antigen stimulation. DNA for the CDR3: TGTGCCAGCAGCCAAGATTGGGTTATTGGTTCACCCCTCCACTTT. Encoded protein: CASSQDWVIGSPLHF.